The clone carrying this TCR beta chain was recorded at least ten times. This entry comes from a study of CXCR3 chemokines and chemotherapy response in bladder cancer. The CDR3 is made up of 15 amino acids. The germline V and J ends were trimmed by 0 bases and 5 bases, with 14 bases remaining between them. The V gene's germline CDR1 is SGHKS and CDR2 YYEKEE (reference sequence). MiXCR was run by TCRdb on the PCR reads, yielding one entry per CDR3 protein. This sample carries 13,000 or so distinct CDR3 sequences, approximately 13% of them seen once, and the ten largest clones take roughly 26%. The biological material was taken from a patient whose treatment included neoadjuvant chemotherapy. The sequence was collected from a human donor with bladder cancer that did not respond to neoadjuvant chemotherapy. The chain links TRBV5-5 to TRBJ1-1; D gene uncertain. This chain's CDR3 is CASSLGGVGGTEAFF. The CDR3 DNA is TGTGCCAGCAGCTTGGGTGGAGTGGGAGGGACTGAAGCTTTCTTT. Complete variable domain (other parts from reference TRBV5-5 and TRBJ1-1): DAGVTQSPTHLIKTRGQQVTLRCSPISGHKSVSWYQQVLGQGPQFIFQYYEKEERGRGNFPDRFSARQFPNYSSELNVNALLLGDSALYLCASSLGGVGGTEAFFGQGTRLTVV.